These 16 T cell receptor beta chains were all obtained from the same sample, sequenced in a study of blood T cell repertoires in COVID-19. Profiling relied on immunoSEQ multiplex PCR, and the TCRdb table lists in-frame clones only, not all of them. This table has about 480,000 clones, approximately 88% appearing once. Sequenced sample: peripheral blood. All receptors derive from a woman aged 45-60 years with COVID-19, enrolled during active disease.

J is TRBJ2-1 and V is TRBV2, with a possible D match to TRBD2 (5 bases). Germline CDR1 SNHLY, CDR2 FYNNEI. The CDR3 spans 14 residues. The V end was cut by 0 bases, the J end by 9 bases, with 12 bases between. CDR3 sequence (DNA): TGTGCCAGCAGTGAAGCGACACTAAGCGGTGAGCAGTTCTTC. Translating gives CASSEATLSGEQFF.

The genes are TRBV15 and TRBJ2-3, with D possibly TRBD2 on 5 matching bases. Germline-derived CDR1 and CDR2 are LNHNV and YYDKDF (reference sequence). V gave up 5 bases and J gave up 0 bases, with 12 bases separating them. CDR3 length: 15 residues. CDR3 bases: TGTGCCACCAGCCCTGAGGGCGAAAGCACAGATACGCAGTATTTT. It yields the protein CATSPEGESTDTQYF.

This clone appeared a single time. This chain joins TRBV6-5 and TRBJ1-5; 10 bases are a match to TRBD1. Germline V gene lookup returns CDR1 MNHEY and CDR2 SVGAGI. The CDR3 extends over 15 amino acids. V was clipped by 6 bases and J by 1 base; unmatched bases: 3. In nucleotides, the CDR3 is TGTGCCAGCAGACCGGGACAGGGGAGCAATCAGCCCCAGCATTTT. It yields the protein CASRPGQGSNQPQHF.

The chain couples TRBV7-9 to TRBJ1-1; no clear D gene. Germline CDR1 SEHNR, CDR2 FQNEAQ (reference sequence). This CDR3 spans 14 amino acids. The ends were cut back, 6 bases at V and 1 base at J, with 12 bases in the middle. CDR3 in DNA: TGTGCCAGCAGAGAACTGGGAGGGAACACTGAAGCTTTCTTT. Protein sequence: CASRELGGNTEAFF.

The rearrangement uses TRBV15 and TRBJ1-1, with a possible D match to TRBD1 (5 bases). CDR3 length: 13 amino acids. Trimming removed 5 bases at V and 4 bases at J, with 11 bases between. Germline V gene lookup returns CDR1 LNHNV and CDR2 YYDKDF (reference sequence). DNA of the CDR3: TGTGCCACCAGCCAAGCGCAGGGCACTGAAGCTTTCTTT. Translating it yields CATSQAQGTEAFF.

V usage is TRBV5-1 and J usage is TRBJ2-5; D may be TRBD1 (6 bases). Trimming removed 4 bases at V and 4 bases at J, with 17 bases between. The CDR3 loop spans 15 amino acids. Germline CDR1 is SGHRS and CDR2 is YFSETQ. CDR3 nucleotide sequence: TGCGCCAGCAGCAGGCTGGGGGCTCGGGGAGAGACCCAGTACTTC. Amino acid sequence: CASSRLGARGETQYF.

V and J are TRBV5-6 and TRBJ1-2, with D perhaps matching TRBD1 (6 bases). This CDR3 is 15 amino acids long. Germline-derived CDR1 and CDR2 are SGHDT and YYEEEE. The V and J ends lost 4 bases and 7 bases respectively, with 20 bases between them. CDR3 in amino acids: CASSHNWGLGSGYTF. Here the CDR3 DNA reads TGTGCCAGCAGCCATAATTGGGGGCTGGGGTCTGGCTACACCTTC.

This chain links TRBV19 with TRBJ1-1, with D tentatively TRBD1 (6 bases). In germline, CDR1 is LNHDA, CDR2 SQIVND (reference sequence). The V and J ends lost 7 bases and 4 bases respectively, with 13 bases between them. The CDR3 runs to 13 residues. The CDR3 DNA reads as TGTGCCAGTACCCACAGGGATGGCACTGAAGCTTTCTTT. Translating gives CASTHRDGTEAFF.

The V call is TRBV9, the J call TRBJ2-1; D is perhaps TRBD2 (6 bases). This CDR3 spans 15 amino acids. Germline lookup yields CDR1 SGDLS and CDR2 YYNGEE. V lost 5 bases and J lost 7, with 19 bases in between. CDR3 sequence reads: CASSYFGSVGNEQFF. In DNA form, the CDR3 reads TGTGCCAGCAGTTATTTCGGGAGTGTAGGTAATGAGCAGTTCTTC.

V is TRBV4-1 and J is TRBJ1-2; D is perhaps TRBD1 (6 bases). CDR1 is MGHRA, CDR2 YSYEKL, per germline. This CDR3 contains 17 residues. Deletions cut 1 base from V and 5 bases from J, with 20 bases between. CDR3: CASSQASGGLSLYGYTF. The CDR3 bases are TGCGCCAGCAGCCAAGCGTCGGGGGGGCTTTCCCTGTATGGCTACACCTTC.

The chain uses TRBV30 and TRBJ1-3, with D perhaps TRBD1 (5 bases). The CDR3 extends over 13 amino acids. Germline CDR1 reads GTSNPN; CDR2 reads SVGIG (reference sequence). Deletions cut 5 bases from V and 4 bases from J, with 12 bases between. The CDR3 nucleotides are TGTGCCTGGGACTTAGACAGAGGAAACACCATATATTTT. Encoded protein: CAWDLDRGNTIYF.

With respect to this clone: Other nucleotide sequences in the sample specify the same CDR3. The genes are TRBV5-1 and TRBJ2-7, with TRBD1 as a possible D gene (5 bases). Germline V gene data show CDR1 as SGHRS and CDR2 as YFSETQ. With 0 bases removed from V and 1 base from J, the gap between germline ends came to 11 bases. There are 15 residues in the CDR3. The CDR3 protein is CASSLGQGGSYEQYF. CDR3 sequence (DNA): TGCGCCAGCAGCTTGGGCCAGGGTGGGTCCTACGAGCAGTACTTC.

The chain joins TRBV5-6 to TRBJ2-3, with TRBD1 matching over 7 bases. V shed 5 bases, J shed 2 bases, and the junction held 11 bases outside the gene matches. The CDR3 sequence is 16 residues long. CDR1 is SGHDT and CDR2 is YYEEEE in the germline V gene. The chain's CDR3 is CASSSGTALFTDTQYF. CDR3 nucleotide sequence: TGTGCCAGCAGTTCAGGGACAGCTCTGTTCACAGATACGCAGTATTTT.

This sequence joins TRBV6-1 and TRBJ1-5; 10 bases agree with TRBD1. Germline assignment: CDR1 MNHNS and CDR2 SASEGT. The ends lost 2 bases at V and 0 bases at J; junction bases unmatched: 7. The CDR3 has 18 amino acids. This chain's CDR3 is CASSEQRDRGPSNQPQHF. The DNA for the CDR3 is TGTGCCAGCAGTGAACAACGGGACAGGGGCCCTAGCAATCAGCCCCAGCATTTT.

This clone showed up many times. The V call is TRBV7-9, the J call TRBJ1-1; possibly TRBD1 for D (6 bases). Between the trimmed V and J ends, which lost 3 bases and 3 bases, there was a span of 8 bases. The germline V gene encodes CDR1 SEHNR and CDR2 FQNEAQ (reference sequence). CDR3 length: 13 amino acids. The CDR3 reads CASSLDSYTEAFF. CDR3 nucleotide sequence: TGTGCCAGCAGCTTGGACAGCTACACTGAAGCTTTCTTT.

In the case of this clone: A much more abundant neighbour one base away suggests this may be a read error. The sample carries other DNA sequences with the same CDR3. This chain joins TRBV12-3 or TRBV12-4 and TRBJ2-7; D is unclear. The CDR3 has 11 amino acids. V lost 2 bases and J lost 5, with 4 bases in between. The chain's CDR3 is CASSLLHEQYF. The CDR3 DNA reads TGTGCCAGCAGTTTACTCCACGAGCAGTACTTC.